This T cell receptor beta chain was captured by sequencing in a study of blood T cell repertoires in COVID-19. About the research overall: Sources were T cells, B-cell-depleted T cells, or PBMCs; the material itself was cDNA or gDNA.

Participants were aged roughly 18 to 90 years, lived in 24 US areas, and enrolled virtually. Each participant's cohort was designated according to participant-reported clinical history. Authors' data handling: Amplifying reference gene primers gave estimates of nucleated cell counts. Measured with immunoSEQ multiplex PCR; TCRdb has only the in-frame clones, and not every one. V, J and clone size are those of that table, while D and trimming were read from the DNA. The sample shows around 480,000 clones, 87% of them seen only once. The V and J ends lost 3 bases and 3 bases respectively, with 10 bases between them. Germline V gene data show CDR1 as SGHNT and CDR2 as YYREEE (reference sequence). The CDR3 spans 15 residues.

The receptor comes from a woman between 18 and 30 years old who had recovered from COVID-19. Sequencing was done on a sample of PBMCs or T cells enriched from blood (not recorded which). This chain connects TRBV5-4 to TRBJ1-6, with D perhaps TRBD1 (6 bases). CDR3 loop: CASSSGQNYNSPLHF. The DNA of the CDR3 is TGTGCCAGCAGCTCCGGACAGAACTATAATTCACCCCTCCACTTT.